Listed below are T cell receptor beta chains from one sample, sequenced in a study of blood T cell repertoires in COVID-19. Clones were sequenced by immunoSEQ multiplex PCR, and TCRdb holds only the in-frame ones, with some missing. This table holds about 98,000 clones, around 90% found once. Sequenced input: peripheral blood. Receptors were obtained from a woman aged 45-59 years with COVID-19, enrolled during active disease. The CDR3 runs from the conserved cysteine through the conserved F or W. The D gene is left open where the match is weak. For some rows the clone size is stated as once, few or many, or as a class when expanded; others skip it.

cdr3_length	v_call	clone_size	d_call	j_call	cdr3_aa	cdr3_nt
13	TRBV14	-	-	TRBJ1-5	CASSQSPGGPQHF	TGTGCCAGCAGCCAATCCCCAGGAGGGCCCCAGCATTTT
14	TRBV2	-	-	TRBJ1-2	CASSEQAGGYGYTF	TGTGCCAGCAGTGAACAGGCGGGAGGCTATGGCTACACCTTC
19	TRBV12-2	-	-	TRBJ2-7	CASRSSRTSGGASDYEQYF	TGTGCAAGTCGCTCATCCAGGACTAGCGGGGGGGCCTCGGACTACGAGCAGTACTTC
13	TRBV12-3/TRBV12-4	-	TRBD1	TRBJ2-5	CASRPGQGGTQYF	TGTGCCAGCCGACCGGGACAGGGAGGGACCCAGTACTTC
13	TRBV7-3	-	TRBD1	TRBJ2-5	CASSLGQEETQYF	TGTGCCAGCAGCTTAGGACAGGAAGAGACCCAGTACTTC
17	TRBV11-3	-	TRBD1	TRBJ1-3	CASSSGDRAYSGNTIYF	TGTGCCAGCAGCTCCGGGGACAGGGCCTACTCTGGAAACACCATATATTTT
14	TRBV6-6	-	-	TRBJ2-7	CASSISMRPYEQYF	TGTGCCAGCAGTATATCAATGCGGCCTTACGAGCAGTACTTC
15	TRBV2	-	-	TRBJ2-3	CASSLRGIRVDTQYF	TGTGCCAGCAGCCTTAGAGGGATTAGGGTAGATACGCAGTATTTT
15	TRBV7-3	once	TRBD1	TRBJ1-6	CASSQGQGPNSPLHF	TGTGCCAGCAGCCAAGGACAGGGCCCCAATTCACCCCTCCACTTT
13	TRBV12-3/TRBV12-4	-	-	TRBJ2-7	CASSFIPLAEQYF	TGTGCCAGCAGTTTCATCCCCCTTGCGGAGCAGTACTTC